These T cell receptor beta chains were read from a single sample in a study of blood T cell repertoires in COVID-19. Repertoires were generated with immunoSEQ multiplex PCR, while TCRdb's copy carries only in-frame clones and drops some. Of about 190,000 clones in the sample, 80% to 90% are singletons; the top ten hold less than 1.5%. What was sequenced was peripheral blood. These receptors came from a man aged 25-45 years with acute or convalescent COVID-19. Each CDR3 is given with its conserved first and last residue. A D gene is named only where the DNA matches it firmly. The size of a clone is reported for some rows only, either as once, few or many, or as a class for expanded clones.

clone size: -; J gene: TRBJ1-5; D gene: -; V gene: TRBV11-3; CDR3 protein: CASSHQSAQHF; CDR3 DNA: TGTGCCAGCAGCCATCAATCAGCCCAGCATTTT
clone size: -; J gene: TRBJ2-7; D gene: -; V gene: TRBV9; CDR3 protein: CASSVVPVGEQYF; CDR3 DNA: TGTGCCAGCAGCGTAGTTCCTGTCGGGGAGCAGTACTTC
clone size: once; J gene: TRBJ1-6; D gene: -; V gene: TRBV21-1; CDR3 protein: CASSKLTGPPYPLHF; CDR3 DNA: TGTGCCAGCAGCAAATTGACAGGGCCCCCATATCCCCTCCACTTT
clone size: once; J gene: TRBJ2-3; D gene: -; V gene: TRBV28; CDR3 protein: CASSLWVGTSSTDTQYF; CDR3 DNA: TGTGCCAGCAGTTTATGGGTCGGGACTTCTAGCACAGATACGCAGTATTTT
clone size: -; J gene: TRBJ2-2; D gene: TRBD1; V gene: TRBV6-5; CDR3 protein: CASSYLRTGVTGELFF; CDR3 DNA: TGTGCCAGCAGTTACTTACGGACAGGGGTCACCGGGGAGCTGTTTTTT
clone size: -; J gene: TRBJ2-5; D gene: -; V gene: TRBV7-9; CDR3 protein: CASRGGAGDQETQYF; CDR3 DNA: TGTGCCAGCAGAGGGGGTGCGGGGGACCAAGAGACCCAGTACTTC
clone size: -; J gene: TRBJ2-2; D gene: -; V gene: TRBV28; CDR3 protein: CASSTPGLVGELFF; CDR3 DNA: TGTGCCAGCAGTACCCCCGGGTTGGTCGGGGAGCTGTTTTTT
clone size: few; J gene: TRBJ2-5; D gene: -; V gene: TRBV5-1; CDR3 protein: CASSGRFVLAAQETQYF; CDR3 DNA: TGCGCCAGCAGCGGGCGGTTTGTATTAGCGGCCCAAGAGACCCAGTACTTC
clone size: -; J gene: TRBJ2-7; D gene: -; V gene: TRBV5-6; CDR3 protein: CASSYRRRDTTYEQYF; CDR3 DNA: TGTGCCAGCAGCTACCGCCGCCGAGACACAACCTACGAGCAGTACTTC
clone size: -; J gene: TRBJ2-7; D gene: TRBD2; V gene: TRBV5-1; CDR3 protein: CASSLLPSGTREQYF; CDR3 DNA: TGCGCCAGCAGCTTGCTCCCGAGCGGGACGAGGGAGCAGTACTTC
clone size: once; J gene: TRBJ2-3; D gene: TRBD2; V gene: TRBV2; CDR3 protein: CASSPTSGRPYF; CDR3 DNA: TGTGCCAGCAGTCCTACTAGCGGGAGGCCGTATTTT
clone size: -; J gene: TRBJ2-7; D gene: -; V gene: TRBV10-3; CDR3 protein: CAISESGGKAYEQYF; CDR3 DNA: TGTGCCATCAGTGAGTCAGGCGGGAAAGCCTACGAGCAGTACTTC
clone size: -; J gene: TRBJ2-2; D gene: -; V gene: TRBV14; CDR3 protein: CASQRLIAGELFF; CDR3 DNA: TGTGCCAGCCAGAGACTGATAGCCGGGGAGCTGTTTTTT
clone size: -; J gene: TRBJ2-4; D gene: -; V gene: TRBV3-1/TRBV3-2; CDR3 protein: CASSQVRDSIQYF; CDR3 DNA: TGTGCCAGCAGCCAAGTTCGGGATAGCATTCAGTACTTC
clone size: -; J gene: TRBJ1-2; D gene: TRBD1; V gene: TRBV28; CDR3 protein: CASSANPTGAGDGYTF; CDR3 DNA: TGTGCCAGCAGTGCTAACCCCACAGGGGCTGGTGATGGCTACACCTTC
clone size: -; J gene: TRBJ1-6; D gene: -; V gene: TRBV7-3; CDR3 protein: CASSPTPNNNSPLHF; CDR3 DNA: TGTGCCAGCAGCCCGACTCCCAACAATAATTCACCCCTCCACTTT
clone size: -; J gene: TRBJ1-1; D gene: TRBD1; V gene: TRBV6-5; CDR3 protein: CASGTAESTEAFF; CDR3 DNA: TGTGCCAGTGGGACAGCTGAAAGCACTGAAGCTTTCTTT
clone size: -; J gene: TRBJ2-5; D gene: TRBD2; V gene: TRBV10-1; CDR3 protein: CASSERGGQETQYF; CDR3 DNA: TGCGCCAGCAGTGAGAGGGGAGGGCAAGAGACCCAGTACTTC
clone size: -; J gene: TRBJ2-2; D gene: -; V gene: TRBV6-5; CDR3 protein: CASSQPRVYTGELFF; CDR3 DNA: TGTGCCAGCAGTCAACCCAGGGTGTACACCGGGGAGCTGTTTTTT
clone size: -; J gene: TRBJ2-7; D gene: -; V gene: TRBV30; CDR3 protein: CAWSVSSIYEQYF; CDR3 DNA: TGTGCCTGGAGTGTGTCTAGTATCTACGAGCAGTACTTC
clone size: -; J gene: TRBJ1-1; D gene: -; V gene: TRBV18; CDR3 protein: CASSPRDSNTEAFF; CDR3 DNA: TGTGCCAGCTCACCACGGGACTCAAACACTGAAGCTTTCTTT
clone size: -; J gene: TRBJ1-4; D gene: TRBD1; V gene: TRBV18; CDR3 protein: CASSPYRGTDYNEKLFF; CDR3 DNA: TGTGCCAGCTCACCCTACCGTGGGACAGATTATAATGAAAAACTGTTTTTT
clone size: -; J gene: TRBJ2-5; D gene: TRBD1; V gene: TRBV5-4; CDR3 protein: CASSWGQGTRETQYF; CDR3 DNA: TGTGCCAGCAGCTGGGGACAGGGTACTCGGGAGACCCAGTACTTC
clone size: -; J gene: TRBJ2-1; D gene: TRBD1; V gene: TRBV3-1/TRBV3-2; CDR3 protein: CASSQGQGFLSSYNEQFF; CDR3 DNA: TGTGCCAGCAGCCAGGGACAGGGATTCCTGAGCTCCTACAATGAGCAGTTCTTC
clone size: -; J gene: TRBJ1-2; D gene: -; V gene: TRBV5-6; CDR3 protein: CASSLPQDYGYTF; CDR3 DNA: TGTGCCAGCAGCTTGCCCCAGGACTATGGCTACACCTTC
clone size: -; J gene: TRBJ1-5; D gene: TRBD1; V gene: TRBV23-1; CDR3 protein: CASSQWDRGYVNQPQHF; CDR3 DNA: TGCGCCAGCAGTCAATGGGACAGGGGTTACGTGAATCAGCCCCAGCATTTT
clone size: -; J gene: TRBJ2-1; D gene: -; V gene: TRBV5-4; CDR3 protein: CASSANNEQFF; CDR3 DNA: TGTGCCAGCAGCGCGAACAATGAGCAGTTCTTC
clone size: once; J gene: TRBJ1-4; D gene: -; V gene: TRBV6-1; CDR3 protein: CASSERADTGEKLFF; CDR3 DNA: TGTGCCAGCAGTGAACGGGCTGACACAGGGGAAAAACTGTTTTTT
clone size: -; J gene: TRBJ1-2; D gene: -; V gene: TRBV10-3; CDR3 protein: CAISEVASLTYGYTF; CDR3 DNA: TGTGCCATCAGTGAAGTAGCCAGCCTCACCTATGGCTACACCTTC
clone size: -; J gene: TRBJ1-1; D gene: -; V gene: TRBV11-2; CDR3 protein: CASTGQSMGTEAFF; CDR3 DNA: TGTGCCAGCACCGGACAGTCGATGGGGACTGAAGCTTTCTTT
clone size: -; J gene: TRBJ2-5; D gene: -; V gene: TRBV19; CDR3 protein: CASKGPGSGETQYF; CDR3 DNA: TGTGCCAGTAAAGGCCCAGGGTCGGGAGAGACCCAGTACTTC